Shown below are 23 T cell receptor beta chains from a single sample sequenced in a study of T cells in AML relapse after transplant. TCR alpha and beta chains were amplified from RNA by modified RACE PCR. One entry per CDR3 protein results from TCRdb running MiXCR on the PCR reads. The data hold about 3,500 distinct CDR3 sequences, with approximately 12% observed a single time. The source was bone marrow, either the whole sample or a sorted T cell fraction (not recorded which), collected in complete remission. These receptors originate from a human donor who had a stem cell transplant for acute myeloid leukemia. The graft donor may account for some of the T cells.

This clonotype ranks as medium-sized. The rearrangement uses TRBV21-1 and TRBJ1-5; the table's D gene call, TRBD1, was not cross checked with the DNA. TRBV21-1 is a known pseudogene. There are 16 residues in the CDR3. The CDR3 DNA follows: TGTGCCAGCAGCAAAATCGTTTGGGACATTGATCAGCCCCAGCATTTT. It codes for CASSKIVWDIDQPQHF.

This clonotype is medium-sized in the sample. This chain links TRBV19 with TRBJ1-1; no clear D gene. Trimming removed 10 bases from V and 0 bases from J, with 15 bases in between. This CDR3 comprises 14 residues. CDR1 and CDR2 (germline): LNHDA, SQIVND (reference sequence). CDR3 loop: CATTPSSMNTEAFF. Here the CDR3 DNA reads TGTGCCACTACCCCATCGTCGATGAACACTGAAGCTTTCTTT.

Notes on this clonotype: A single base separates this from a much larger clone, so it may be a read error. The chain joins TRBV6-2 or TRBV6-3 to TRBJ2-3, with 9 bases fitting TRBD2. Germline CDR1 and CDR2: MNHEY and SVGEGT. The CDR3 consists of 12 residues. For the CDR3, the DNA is TGTGTCAGCGAGACTAGCGGCGAAACGCAGTATTTT. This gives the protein CVSETSGETQYF.

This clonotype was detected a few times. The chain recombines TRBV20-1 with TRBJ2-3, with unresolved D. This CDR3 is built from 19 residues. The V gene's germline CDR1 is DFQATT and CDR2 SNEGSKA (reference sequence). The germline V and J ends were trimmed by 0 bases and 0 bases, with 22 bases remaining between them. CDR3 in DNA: TGCAGTGCTAGAGAGATCCCCGGGCGCAGTCATACTAGCACAGATACGCAGTATTTT. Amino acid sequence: CSAREIPGRSHTSTDTQYF.

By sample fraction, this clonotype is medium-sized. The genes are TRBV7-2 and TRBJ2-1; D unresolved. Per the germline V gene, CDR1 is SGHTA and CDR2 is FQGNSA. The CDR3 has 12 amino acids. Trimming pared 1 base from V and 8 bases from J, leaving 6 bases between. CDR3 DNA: TGTGCCAGCAGCTTAGTGGGGTATGAGCAGTTCTTC. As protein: CASSLVGYEQFF.

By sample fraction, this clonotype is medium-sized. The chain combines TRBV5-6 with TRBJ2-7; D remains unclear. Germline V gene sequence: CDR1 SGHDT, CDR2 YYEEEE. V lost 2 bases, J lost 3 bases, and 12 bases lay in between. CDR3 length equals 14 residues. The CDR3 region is CASSFDEGFYEQYF. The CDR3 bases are TGTGCCAGCAGCTTTGATGAAGGCTTCTACGAGCAGTACTTC.

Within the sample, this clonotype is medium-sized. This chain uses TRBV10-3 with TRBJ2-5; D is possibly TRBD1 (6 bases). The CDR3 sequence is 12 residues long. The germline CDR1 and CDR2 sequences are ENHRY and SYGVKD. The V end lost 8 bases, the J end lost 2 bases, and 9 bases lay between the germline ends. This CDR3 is CAIGQFQETQYF. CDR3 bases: TGTGCCATCGGACAGTTTCAAGAGACCCAGTACTTC.

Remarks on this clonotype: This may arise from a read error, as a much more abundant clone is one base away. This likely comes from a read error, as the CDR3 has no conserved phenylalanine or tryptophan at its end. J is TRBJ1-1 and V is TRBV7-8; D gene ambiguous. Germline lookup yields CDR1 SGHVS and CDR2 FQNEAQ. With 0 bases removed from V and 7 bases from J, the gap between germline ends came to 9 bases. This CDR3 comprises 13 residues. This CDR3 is CASSLASRIEAFL. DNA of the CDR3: TGTGCCAGCAGCTTAGCGTCGAGGATTGAAGCTTTCCTT.

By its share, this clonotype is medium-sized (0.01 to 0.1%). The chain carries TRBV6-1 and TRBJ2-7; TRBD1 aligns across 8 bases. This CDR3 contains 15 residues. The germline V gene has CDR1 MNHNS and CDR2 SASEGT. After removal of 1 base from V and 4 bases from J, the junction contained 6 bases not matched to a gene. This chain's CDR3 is CASSEETGDSYEQYF. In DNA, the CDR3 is TGTGCCAGCAGTGAAGAGACAGGGGACTCTTACGAGCAGTACTTC.

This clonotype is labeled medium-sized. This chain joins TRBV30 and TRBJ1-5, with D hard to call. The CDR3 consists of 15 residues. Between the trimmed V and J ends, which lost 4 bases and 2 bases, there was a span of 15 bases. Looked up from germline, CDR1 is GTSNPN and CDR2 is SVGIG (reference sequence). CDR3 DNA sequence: TGTGCCTGGAATCCGGCCAACGGGGGCAATCAGCCCCAGCATTTT. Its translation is CAWNPANGGNQPQHF.

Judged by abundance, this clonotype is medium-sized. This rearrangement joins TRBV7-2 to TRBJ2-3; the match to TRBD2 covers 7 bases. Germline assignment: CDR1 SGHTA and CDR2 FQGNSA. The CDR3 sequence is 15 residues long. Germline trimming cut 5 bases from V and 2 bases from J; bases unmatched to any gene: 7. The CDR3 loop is CASSTGAGITDTQYF. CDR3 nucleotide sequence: TGTGCCAGCAGCACCGGAGCGGGGATCACAGATACGCAGTATTTT.

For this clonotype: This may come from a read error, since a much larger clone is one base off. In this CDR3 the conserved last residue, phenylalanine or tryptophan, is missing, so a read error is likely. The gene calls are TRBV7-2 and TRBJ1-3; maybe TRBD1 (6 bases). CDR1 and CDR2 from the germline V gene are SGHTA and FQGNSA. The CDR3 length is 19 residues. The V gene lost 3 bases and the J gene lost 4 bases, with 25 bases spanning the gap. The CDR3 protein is CASSLGARGFRRGGNTIYL. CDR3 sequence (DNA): TGTGCCAGCAGCTTGGGAGCCAGAGGTTTTCGCAGGGGAGGAAACACCATATATCTT.

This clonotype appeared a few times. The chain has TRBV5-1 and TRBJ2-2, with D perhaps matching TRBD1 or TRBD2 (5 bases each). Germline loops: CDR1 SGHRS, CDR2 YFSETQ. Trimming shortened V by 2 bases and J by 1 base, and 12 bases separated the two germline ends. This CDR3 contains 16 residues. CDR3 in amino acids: CASSLPGALNTGELFF. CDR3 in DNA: TGCGCCAGCAGCTTACCCGGGGCCTTGAACACCGGGGAGCTGTTTTTT.

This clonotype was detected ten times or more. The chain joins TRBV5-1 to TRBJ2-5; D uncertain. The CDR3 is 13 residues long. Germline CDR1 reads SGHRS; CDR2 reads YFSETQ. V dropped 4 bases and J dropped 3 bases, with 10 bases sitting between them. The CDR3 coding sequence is TGCGCCAGCAGCACATCTATGGAAGAGACCCAGTACTTC. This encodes CASSTSMEETQYF.

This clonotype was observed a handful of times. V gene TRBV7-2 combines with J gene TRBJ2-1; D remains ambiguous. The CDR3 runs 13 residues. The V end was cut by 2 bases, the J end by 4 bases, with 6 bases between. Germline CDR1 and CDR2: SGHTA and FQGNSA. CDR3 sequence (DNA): TGTGCCAGCAGCTTAAACACTTACAATGAGCAGTTCTTC. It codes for CASSLNTYNEQFF.

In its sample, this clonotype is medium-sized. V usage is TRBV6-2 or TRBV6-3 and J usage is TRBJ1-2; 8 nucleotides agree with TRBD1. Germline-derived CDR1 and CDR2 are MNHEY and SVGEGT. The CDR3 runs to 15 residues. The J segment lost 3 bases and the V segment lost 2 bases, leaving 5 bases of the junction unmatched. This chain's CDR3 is CASSYIRQGHYGYTF. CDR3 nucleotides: TGTGCCAGCAGTTACATCCGACAGGGGCACTATGGCTACACCTTC.

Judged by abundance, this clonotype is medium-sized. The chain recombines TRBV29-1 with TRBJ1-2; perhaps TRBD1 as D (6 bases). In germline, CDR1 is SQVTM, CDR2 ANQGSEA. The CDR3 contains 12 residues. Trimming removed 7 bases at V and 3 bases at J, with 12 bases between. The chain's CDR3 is CSAHRDDYGYTF. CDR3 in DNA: TGCAGCGCCCACAGGGACGACTATGGCTACACCTTC.

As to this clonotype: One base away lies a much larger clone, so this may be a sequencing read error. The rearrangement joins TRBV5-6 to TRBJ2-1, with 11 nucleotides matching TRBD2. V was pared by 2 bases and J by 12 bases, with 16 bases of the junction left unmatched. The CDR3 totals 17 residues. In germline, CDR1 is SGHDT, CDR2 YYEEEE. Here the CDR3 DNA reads TGTGCCAGCAGCTTCCCCTTACGGGGTAGCGGGGGGGCCGGGCAGTTCTTC. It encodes CASSFPLRGSGGAGQFF.

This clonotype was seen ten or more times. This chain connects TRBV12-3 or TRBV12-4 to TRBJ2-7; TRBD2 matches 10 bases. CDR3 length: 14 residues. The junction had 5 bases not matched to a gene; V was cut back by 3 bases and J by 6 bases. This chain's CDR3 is CASSFFSGGSEQYF. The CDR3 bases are TGTGCCAGCAGTTTTTTTAGCGGGGGGTCCGAGCAGTACTTC.

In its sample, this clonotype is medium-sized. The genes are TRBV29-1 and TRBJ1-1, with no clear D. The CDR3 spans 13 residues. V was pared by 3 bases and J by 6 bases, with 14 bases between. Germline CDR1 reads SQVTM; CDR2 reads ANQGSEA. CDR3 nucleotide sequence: TGCAGCGTTGATTCATATTGGGAAGCTGAAGCTTTCTTT. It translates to CSVDSYWEAEAFF.

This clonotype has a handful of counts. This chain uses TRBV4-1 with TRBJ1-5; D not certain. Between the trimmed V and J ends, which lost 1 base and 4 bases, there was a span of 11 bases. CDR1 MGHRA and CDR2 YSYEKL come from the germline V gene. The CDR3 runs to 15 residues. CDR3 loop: CASSQVKEGNQPQHF. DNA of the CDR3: TGCGCCAGCAGCCAAGTCAAAGAAGGTAATCAGCCCCAGCATTTT.

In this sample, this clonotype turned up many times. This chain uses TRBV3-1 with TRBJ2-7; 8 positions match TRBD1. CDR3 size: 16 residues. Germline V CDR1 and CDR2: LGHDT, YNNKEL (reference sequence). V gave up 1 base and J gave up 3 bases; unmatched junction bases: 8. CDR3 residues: CASSQASGTGLYEQYF. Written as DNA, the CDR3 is TGTGCCAGCAGCCAAGCCTCCGGGACAGGACTCTACGAGCAGTACTTC.

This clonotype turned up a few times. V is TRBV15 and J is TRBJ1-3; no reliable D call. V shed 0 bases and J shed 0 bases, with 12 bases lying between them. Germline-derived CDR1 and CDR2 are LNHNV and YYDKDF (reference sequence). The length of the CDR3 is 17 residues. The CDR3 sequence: CATSRDGELSSGNTIYF. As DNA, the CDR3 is TGTGCCACCAGCAGAGATGGGGAACTGAGCTCTGGAAACACCATATATTTT.